Listed here are 7 T cell receptor beta chains from one sample, sequenced in a study of shared T cell receptors in the human thymus. Generated by immunoSEQ multiplex PCR, the TCRdb table keeps only in-frame clones and is missing some. The table includes some 720,000 clones, over 75% detected once. The sample also formed part of further work on human thymus T cells.

Sequencing used thymocytes. Receptors were obtained from a boy less than two years old with a congenital heart defect.

DNA of the CDR3: TGTGCCAGCCAGGACAGGGTCCACGAGCAGTACTTC. This sequence encodes CASQDRVHEQYF. The gene calls are TRBV2 and TRBJ2-7; 8 nucleotides agree with TRBD1. The V gene's germline CDR1 is SNHLY and CDR2 FYNNEI. CDR3 length: 12 amino acids. V gave up 8 bases and J gave up 5 bases; unmatched junction bases: 5.

The chain joins TRBV27 to TRBJ1-2; 12 nucleotides align to TRBD1. CDR1 is MNHEY, CDR2 SMNVEV, per germline (reference sequence). With 6 bases clipped from V and 8 bases from J, the junction kept 7 bases outside the gene matches. CDR3 length: 14 amino acids. The CDR3 DNA reads TGTGCCAGCAGCAGGGACAGGGGGCGCGGGGGCTACACCTTC. Its translation is CASSRDRGRGGYTF.

The chain combines TRBV5-6 with TRBJ2-7; 11 nucleotides align to TRBD2. The V gene's germline CDR1 is SGHDT and CDR2 YYEEEE. This CDR3 comprises 17 residues. The ends lost 0 bases at V and 0 bases at J; junction bases unmatched: 5. CDR3 in DNA: TGTGCCAGCAGCTTGGGCGCAACTAGCGGGAGCTCCTACGAGCAGTACTTC. This codes for CASSLGATSGSSYEQYF.

The chain couples TRBV5-1 to TRBJ1-5, with 7 nucleotides matching TRBD1. Germline V gives CDR1 SGHRS, CDR2 YFSETQ. After removal of 2 bases from V and 6 bases from J, the junction contained 5 bases not matched to a gene. The CDR3 spans 14 residues. The CDR3 sequence is CASSLQGNGQPQHF. CDR3 in DNA: TGCGCCAGCAGCTTACAGGGGAATGGTCAGCCCCAGCATTTT.

The rearrangement uses TRBV15 and TRBJ2-2, with D perhaps TRBD2 (5 bases). The CDR3 consists of 18 residues. The germline V gene encodes CDR1 LNHNV and CDR2 YYDKDF (reference sequence). The V gene lost 0 bases and the J gene lost 0 bases, with 14 bases spanning the gap. CDR3 sequence reads: CATSREGGWYSNTGELFF. CDR3 in DNA: TGTGCCACCAGCAGAGAGGGCGGGTGGTACTCGAACACCGGGGAGCTGTTTTTT.

The gene calls are TRBV7-2 and TRBJ2-2; no clear D gene. CDR1 and CDR2 (germline): SGHTA, FQGNSA. CDR3 size: 17 residues. V shed 0 bases and J shed 1 base, with 12 bases lying between them. CDR3 DNA sequence: TGTGCCAGCAGCTTAGCCGGCGGTTGGCAGAACACCGGGGAGCTGTTTTTT. This translates into CASSLAGGWQNTGELFF.

In its sample, this clone was seen a few times. The V gene is TRBV7-8, the J gene TRBJ2-1; perhaps TRBD1 as D (6 bases). This CDR3 has 14 amino acids. Germline V gene lookup returns CDR1 SGHVS and CDR2 FQNEAQ. Trimming shortened V by 7 bases and J by 6 bases, and 16 bases separated the two germline ends. Written as DNA, the CDR3 is TGTGCCAGCAACCTACCGGGACACTCCAATGAGCAGTTCTTC. It specifies CASNLPGHSNEQFF.